This T cell receptor beta chain was sequenced during a study of CD8 T cells in ankylosing spondylitis. General study results and limits: Disease-linked clones, CD8+, were relatively rare in peripheral blood. Earlier authors reported some of these motif variants in reactive arthritis synovial fluid and blood. In ankylosing spondylitis patients, matched synovial fluid reportedly showed significant enrichment of disease-linked clones.

TCRdb re-called the 5' RACE reads through MiXCR, storing one row per CDR3 protein. In the table there are almost 250,000 distinct CDR3 sequences, roughly a third of which are singletons. Concerning this clonotype itself: Its cognate antigen is unknown.

Unmatched junction bases numbered 4, after V lost 4 bases and J lost 2 bases. The germline V gene encodes CDR1 SNHLY and CDR2 FYNNEI. The CDR3 is made up of 15 amino acids. This sequence joins TRBV2 and TRBJ2-1; 8 nucleotides line up with TRBD2. The source is a male donor with ankylosing spondylitis or in good health (not recorded which). The material sequenced was blood, either unsorted or a sorted T cell fraction (not recorded which). CDR3 region: CASSVAGMAYNEQFF. The CDR3, as DNA: TGTGCCAGCAGTGTAGCGGGGATGGCCTACAATGAGCAGTTCTTC.